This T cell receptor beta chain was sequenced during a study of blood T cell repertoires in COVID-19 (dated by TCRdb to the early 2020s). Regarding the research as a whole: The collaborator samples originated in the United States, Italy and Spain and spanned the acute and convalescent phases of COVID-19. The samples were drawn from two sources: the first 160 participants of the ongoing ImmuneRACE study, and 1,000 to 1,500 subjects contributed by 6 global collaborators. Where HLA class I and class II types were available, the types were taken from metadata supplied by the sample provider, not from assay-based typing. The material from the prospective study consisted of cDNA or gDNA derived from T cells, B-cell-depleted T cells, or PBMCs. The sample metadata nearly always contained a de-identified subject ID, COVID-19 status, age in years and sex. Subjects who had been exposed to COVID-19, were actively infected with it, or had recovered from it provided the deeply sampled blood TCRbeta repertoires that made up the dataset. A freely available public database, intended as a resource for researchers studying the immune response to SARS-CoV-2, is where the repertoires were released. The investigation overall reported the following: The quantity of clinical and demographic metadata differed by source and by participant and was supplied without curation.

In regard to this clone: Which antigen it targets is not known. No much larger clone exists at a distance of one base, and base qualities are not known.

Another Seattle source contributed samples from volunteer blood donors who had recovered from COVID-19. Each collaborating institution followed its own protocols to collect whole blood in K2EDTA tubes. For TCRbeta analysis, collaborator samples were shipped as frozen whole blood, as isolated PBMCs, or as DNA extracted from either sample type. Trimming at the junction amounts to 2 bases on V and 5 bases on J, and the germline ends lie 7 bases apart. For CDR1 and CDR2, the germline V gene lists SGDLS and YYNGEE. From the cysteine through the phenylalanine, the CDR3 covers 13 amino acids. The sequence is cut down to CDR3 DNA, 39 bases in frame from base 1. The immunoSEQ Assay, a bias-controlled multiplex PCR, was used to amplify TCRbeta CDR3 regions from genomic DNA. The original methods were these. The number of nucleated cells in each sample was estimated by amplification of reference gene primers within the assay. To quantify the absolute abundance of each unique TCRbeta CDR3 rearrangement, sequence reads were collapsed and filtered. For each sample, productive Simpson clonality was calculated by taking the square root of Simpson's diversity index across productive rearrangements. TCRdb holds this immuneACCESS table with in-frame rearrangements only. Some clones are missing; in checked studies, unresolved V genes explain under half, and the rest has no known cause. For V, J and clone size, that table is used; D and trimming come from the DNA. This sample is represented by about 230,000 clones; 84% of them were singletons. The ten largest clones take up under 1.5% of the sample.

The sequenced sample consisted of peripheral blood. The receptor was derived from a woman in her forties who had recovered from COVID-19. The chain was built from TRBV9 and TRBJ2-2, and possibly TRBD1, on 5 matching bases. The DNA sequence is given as TGTGCCAGCAGCGTTACAGGTACCGGGGAGCTGTTTTTT. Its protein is CASSVTGTGELFF. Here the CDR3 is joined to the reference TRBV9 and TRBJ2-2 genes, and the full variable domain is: DSGVTQTPKHLITATGQRVTLRCSPRSGDLSVYWYQQSLDQGLQFLIQYYNGEERAKGNILERFSAQQFPDLHSELNLSSLELGDSALYFCASSVTGTGELFFGEGSRLTVL.